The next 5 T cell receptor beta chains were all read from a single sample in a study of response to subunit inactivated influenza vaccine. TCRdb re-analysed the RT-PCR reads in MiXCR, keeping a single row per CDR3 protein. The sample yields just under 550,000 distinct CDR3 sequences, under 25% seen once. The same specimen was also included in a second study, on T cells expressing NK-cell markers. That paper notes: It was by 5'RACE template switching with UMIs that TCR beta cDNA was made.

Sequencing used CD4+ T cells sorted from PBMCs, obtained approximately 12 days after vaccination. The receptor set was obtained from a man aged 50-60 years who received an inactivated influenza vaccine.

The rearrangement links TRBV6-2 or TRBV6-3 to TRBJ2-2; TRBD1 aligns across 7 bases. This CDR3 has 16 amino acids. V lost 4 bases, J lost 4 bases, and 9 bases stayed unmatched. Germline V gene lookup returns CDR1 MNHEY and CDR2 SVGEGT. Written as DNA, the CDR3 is TGTGCCAGCAGTTCACTTCGGACAGGAGCCACCGGGGAGCTGTTTTTT. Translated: CASSSLRTGATGELFF.

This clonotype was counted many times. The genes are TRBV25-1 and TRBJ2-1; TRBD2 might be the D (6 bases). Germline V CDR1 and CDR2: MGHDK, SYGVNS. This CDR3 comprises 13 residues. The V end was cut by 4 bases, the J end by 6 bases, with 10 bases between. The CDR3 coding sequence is TGTGCCAGCAGTGTGGGAGGTGGCAATGAGCAGTTCTTC. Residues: CASSVGGGNEQFF.

For the CDR3, the DNA is TGTGCCAGCAGCGCAGCCCCTAACACCGGGGAGCTGTTTTTT. Protein product: CASSAAPNTGELFF. The J gene is TRBJ2-2, the V gene TRBV2, with D unclear. The V gene lost 6 bases and the J gene lost 2 bases, with 10 bases spanning the gap. Looked up from germline, CDR1 is SNHLY and CDR2 is FYNNEI. The CDR3 has 14 residues.

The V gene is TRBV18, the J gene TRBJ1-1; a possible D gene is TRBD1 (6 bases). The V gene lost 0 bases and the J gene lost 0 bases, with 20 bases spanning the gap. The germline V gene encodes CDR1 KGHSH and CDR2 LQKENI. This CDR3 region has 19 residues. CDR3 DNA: TGTGCCAGCTCACCACCTACCCCCTCGACAGGTATCATGAACACTGAAGCTTTCTTT. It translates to CASSPPTPSTGIMNTEAFF.

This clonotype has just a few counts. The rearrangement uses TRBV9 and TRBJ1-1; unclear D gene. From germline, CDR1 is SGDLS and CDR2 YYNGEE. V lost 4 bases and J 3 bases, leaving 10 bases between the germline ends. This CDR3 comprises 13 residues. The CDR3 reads CASSFLVDTEAFF. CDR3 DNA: TGTGCCAGCAGCTTCCTGGTGGACACTGAAGCTTTCTTT.